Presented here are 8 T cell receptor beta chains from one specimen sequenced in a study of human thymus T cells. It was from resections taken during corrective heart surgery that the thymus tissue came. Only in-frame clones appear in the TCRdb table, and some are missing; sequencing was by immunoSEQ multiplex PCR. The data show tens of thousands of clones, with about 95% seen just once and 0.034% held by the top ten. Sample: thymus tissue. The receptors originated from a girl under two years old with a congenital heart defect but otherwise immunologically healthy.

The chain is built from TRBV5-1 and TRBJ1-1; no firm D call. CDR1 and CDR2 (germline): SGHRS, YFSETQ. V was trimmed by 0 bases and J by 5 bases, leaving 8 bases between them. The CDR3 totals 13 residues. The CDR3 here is CASSLEGVTEAFF. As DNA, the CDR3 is TGCGCCAGCAGCTTGGAGGGTGTAACTGAAGCTTTCTTT.

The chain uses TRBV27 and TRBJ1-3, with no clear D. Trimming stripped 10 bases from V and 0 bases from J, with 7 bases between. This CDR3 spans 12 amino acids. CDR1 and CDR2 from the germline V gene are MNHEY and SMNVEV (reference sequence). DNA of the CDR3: TGTGCCACCCTGAGCTCTGGAAACACCATATATTTT. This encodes CATLSSGNTIYF.

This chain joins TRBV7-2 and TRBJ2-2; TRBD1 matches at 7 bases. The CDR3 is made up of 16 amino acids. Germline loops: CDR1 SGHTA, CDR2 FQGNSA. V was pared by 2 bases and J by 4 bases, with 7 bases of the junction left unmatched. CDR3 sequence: CASSLPRDSRTGELFF. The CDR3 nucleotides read TGTGCCAGCAGCTTACCTCGGGACAGTCGCACCGGGGAGCTGTTTTTT.

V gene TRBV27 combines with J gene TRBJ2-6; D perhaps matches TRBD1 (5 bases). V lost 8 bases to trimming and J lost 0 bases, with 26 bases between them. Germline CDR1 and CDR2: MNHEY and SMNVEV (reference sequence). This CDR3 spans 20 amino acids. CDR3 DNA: TGTGCCAGCGGGCTTACCAGGGATACCGGCCCCCACTCTGGGGCCAACGTCCTGACTTTC. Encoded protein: CASGLTRDTGPHSGANVLTF.

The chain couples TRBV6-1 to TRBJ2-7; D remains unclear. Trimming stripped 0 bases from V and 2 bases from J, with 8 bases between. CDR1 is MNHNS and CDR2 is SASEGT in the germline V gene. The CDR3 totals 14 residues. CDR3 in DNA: TGTGCCAGCAGTGAAGCAGGCCGGACCTACGAGCAGTACTTC. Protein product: CASSEAGRTYEQYF.

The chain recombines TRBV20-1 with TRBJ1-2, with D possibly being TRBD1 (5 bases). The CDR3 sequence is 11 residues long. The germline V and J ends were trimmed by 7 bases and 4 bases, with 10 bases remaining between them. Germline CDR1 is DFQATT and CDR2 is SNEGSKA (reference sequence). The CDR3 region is CSGMGGYGYTF. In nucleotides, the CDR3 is TGCAGTGGGATGGGGGGCTATGGCTACACCTTC.

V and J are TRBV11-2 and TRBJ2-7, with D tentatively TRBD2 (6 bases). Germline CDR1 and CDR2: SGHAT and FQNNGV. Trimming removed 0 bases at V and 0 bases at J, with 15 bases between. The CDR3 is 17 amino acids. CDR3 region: CASSLDGGPPSSYEQYF. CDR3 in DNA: TGTGCCAGCAGCTTAGACGGGGGTCCTCCAAGCTCCTACGAGCAGTACTTC.

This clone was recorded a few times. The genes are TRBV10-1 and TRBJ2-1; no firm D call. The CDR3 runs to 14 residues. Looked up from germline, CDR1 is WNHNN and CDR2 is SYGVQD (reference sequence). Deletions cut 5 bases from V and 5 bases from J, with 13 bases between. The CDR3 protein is CASSSKDSNNEQFF. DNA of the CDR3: TGCGCCAGCAGTTCCAAAGACTCGAACAATGAGCAGTTCTTC.